What follows are 11 T cell receptor beta chains derived from one specimen sequenced in a study of TIL therapy for anti-PD-1-resistant metastatic lung cancer. The time point here: pre-treatment sample, taken before nivolumab and TIL therapy. The libraries were made with immunoSEQ v3. Sequenced by immunoSEQ multiplex PCR; TCRdb stores in-frame clones only, minus some. The table shows about 32,000 clones, with 74% occurring only once. Sequencing used blood, obtained at baseline. All receptors come from a woman between 30 and 85 years old with non-small cell lung cancer.

This clone appeared a few times. J is TRBJ2-7 and V is TRBV6-5; 8 bases fit TRBD1. CDR3 length: 14 residues. The germline V gene encodes CDR1 MNHEY and CDR2 SVGAGI. V was pared by 3 bases and J by 4 bases, with 5 bases of the junction left unmatched. Here the CDR3 DNA reads TGTGCCAGCAGTTATGGACAGGGAGGATACGAGCAGTACTTC. Translation gives CASSYGQGGYEQYF.

V is TRBV15 and J is TRBJ2-1, with 10 bases that match TRBD2. The germline gives CDR1 LNHNV, CDR2 YYDKDF (reference sequence). The CDR3 length is 16 residues. The V and J ends lost 0 bases and 7 bases, in that order; junction bases with no gene match: 6. CDR3: CATSRDLAGAGNEQFF. The CDR3 DNA reads as TGTGCCACCAGCAGAGATCTAGCGGGAGCGGGAAATGAGCAGTTCTTC.

The CDR3 loop reads CASGGRTDTQYF. CDR3 DNA: TGTGCCAGCGGCGGGAGGACAGATACGCAGTATTTT. This chain connects TRBV2 to TRBJ2-3; 8 bases align to TRBD2. Looked up from germline, CDR1 is SNHLY and CDR2 is FYNNEI. Trimming cost V 8 bases and J 3 bases; bases outside gene matches: 1. The CDR3 runs 12 residues. Full variable domain (remainder filled in from reference TRBV2 and TRBJ2-3): EPEVTQTPSHQVTQMGQEVILRCVPISNHLYFYWYRQILGQKVEFLVSFYNNEISEKSEIFDDQFSVERPDGSNFTLKIRSTKLEDSAMYFCASGGRTDTQYFGPGTRLTVL.

The chain joins TRBV11-2 to TRBJ2-2; TRBD1 is a possible D gene (6 bases). The V end lost 1 base, the J end lost 4 bases, and 7 bases lay between the germline ends. CDR1 is SGHAT and CDR2 is FQNNGV in the germline V gene. The CDR3 has 14 amino acids. The CDR3 bases are TGTGCCAGCAGCTTAGTGGGGGCCACCGGGGAGCTGTTTTTT. Encoded protein: CASSLVGATGELFF.

By sample fraction, this clone is medium-sized. The chain combines TRBV6-4 with TRBJ1-2; TRBD1 matches at 12 bases. J was trimmed by 8 bases and V by 1 base; bases with no gene match: 2. There are 14 residues in the CDR3. Germline assignment: CDR1 MRHNA and CDR2 SNTAGT. The CDR3 region has the DNA TGTGCCAGCAGTGACTGGGACAGGGGGCAGGGCTACACCTTC. This sequence encodes CASSDWDRGQGYTF.

The chain has TRBV4-2 and TRBJ2-3, with no clear D. Trimming took off 3 bases at V and 1 base at J, with 11 bases between the two ends. CDR3 length: 15 amino acids. CDR1 is LGHNA, CDR2 YNFKEQ, per germline. The CDR3 protein is CASSQYPPGTDTQYF. CDR3 bases: TGTGCCAGCAGCCAGTACCCCCCGGGCACAGATACGCAGTATTTT.

V gene TRBV30 combines with J gene TRBJ2-7; 10 bases map to TRBD1. With 4 bases clipped from V and 5 bases from J, the junction kept 5 bases outside the gene matches. The germline V gene encodes CDR1 GTSNPN and CDR2 SVGIG (reference sequence). The CDR3 has 13 residues. CDR3 amino acids: CAWKWDRGHEQYF. The CDR3 DNA sequence: TGTGCCTGGAAATGGGACAGGGGCCACGAGCAGTACTTC.

The V gene is TRBV19, the J gene TRBJ2-1; TRBD1 matches at 9 bases. This CDR3 is built from 14 residues. Germline V lookup: CDR1 LNHDA, CDR2 SQIVND (reference sequence). After removal of 6 bases from V and 8 bases from J, the junction contained 8 bases not matched to a gene. The CDR3 protein is CASSPRQGVYEQFF. The CDR3 nucleotides read TGTGCCAGTAGCCCGCGACAGGGGGTCTATGAGCAGTTCTTC.

This rearrangement joins TRBV2 to TRBJ2-7, with 9 bases aligning to TRBD2. Germline V gives CDR1 SNHLY, CDR2 FYNNEI. The CDR3 covers 14 residues. Trimming at V came to 7 bases and at J to 5 bases, leaving 9 bases not matched to a gene. This CDR3 reads CASNPGLAYHEQYF. The CDR3 nucleotides read TGTGCCAGCAACCCGGGACTAGCTTACCACGAGCAGTACTTC.

The V and J genes are TRBV30 and TRBJ2-5; 11 bases align to TRBD2. The germline V gene has CDR1 GTSNPN and CDR2 SVGIG (reference sequence). Trimming cost V 3 bases and J 7 bases; bases outside gene matches: 16. This CDR3 is 17 amino acids long. The DNA of the CDR3 is TGTGCCTGGAGGTCTAGCGGGAGGTTCTACAATCAGGGGACCCAGTACTTC. Translated, it gives CAWRSSGRFYNQGTQYF.

The CDR3 reads CASQAHTGELFF. The CDR3 DNA is TGTGCCAGCCAGGCACACACCGGGGAGCTGTTTTTT. The chain recombines TRBV21-1 with TRBJ2-2; whether TRBD1, the table's D call, matches the DNA was not checked. TRBV21-1 is a recognized pseudogene. The CDR3 contains 12 residues.